This T cell receptor (beta chain) originates from a study of blood T cell repertoires in COVID-19. Clones were sequenced by immunoSEQ multiplex PCR, and TCRdb holds only the in-frame ones, with some missing. The table has 250,000 or so clones, over 75% seen once. The CDR3 is 19 residues long. Unmatched junction bases numbered 18, after V lost 5 bases and J lost 4 bases. Germline values: CDR1 SEHNR, CDR2 FQNEAQ (reference sequence). This rearrangement joins TRBV7-9 to TRBJ2-1; 9 bases are a match to TRBD2. This clonotype originated in a woman aged 40 to 50 who had been exposed to COVID-19. Sequencing was performed on PBMCs or T cells enriched from blood (not recorded which). The CDR3 reads CASSPGGLAGSRYYNEQFF. CDR3 nucleotides: TGTGCCAGCAGCCCCGGAGGCCTAGCGGGGTCCCGTTATTACAATGAGCAGTTCTTC.